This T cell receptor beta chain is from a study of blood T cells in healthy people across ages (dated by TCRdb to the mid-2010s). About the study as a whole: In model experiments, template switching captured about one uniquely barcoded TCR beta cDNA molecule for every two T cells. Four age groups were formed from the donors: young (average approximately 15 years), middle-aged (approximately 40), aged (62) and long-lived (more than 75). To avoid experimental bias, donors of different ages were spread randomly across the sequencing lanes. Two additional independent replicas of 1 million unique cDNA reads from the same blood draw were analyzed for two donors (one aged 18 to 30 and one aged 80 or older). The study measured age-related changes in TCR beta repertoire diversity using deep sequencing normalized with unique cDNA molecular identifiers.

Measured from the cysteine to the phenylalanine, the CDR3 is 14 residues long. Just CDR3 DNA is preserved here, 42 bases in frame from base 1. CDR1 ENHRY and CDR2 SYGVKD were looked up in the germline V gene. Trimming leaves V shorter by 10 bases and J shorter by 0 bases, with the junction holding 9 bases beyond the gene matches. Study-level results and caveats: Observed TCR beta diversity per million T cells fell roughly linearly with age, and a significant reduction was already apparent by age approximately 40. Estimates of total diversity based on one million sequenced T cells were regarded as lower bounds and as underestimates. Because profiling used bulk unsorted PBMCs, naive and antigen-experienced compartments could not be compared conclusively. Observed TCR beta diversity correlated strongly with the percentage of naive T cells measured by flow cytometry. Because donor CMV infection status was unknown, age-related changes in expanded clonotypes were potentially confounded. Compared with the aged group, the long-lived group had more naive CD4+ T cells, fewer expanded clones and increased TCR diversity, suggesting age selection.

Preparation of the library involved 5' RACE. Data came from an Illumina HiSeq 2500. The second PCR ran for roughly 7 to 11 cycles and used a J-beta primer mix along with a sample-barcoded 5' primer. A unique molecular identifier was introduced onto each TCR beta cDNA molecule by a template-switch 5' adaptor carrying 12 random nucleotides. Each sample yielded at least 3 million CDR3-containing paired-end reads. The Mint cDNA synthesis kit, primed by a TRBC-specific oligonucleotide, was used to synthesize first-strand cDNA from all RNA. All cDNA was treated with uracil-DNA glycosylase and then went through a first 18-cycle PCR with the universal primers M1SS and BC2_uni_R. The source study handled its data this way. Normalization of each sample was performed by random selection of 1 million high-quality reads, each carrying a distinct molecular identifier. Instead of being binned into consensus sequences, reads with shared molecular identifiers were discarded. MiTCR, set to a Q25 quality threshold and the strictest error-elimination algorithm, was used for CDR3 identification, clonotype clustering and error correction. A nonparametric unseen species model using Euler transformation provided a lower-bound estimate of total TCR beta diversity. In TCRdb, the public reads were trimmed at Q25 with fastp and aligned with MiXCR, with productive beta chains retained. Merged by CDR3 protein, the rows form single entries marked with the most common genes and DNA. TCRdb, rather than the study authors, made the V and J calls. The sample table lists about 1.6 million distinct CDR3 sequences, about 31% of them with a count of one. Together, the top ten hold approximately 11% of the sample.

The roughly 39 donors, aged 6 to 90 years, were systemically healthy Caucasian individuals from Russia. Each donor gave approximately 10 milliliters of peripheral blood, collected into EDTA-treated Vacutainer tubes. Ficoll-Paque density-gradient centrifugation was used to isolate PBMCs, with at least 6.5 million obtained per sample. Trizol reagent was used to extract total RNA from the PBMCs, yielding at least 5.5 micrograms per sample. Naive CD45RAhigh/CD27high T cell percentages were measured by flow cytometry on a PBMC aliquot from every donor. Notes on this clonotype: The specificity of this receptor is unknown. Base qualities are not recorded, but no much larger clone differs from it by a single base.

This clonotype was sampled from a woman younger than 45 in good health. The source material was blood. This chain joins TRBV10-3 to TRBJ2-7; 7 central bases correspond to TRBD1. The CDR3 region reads CATRDRDSSYEQYF. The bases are TGTGCCACCCGAGACCGGGACAGCTCCTACGAGCAGTACTTC.